A selection of T cell receptor beta chains follows, all from one sample in a study of shared clonotypes between healthy human individuals. This table comes from immunoSEQ multiplex PCR, and its TCRdb copy is limited to in-frame clones, with some not included. The sample has hundreds of thousands of clones, about 95% seen once. The source material was naive CD4+ T cells sorted from blood. These receptors were collected from a woman in her twenties or thirties in good health. Both conserved end residues are part of each CDR3.

J gene: .
V gene: TRBV4-1
CDR3 protein: CASSLRDRSYEQYF

J gene: TRBJ2-1
V gene: TRBV4-1
CDR3 protein: CASSQDPVREVFF

J gene: TRBJ1-4
V gene: TRBV6-6
CDR3 protein: CASSGTLATNEKLFF

J gene: TRBJ2-5
V gene: TRBV2
CDR3 protein: CASRDRTGAVGRTQYF

J gene: TRBJ2-7
V gene: TRBV10-2
CDR3 protein: CASRPLGGLETYEQYF

J gene: TRBJ2-7
V gene: TRBV10-3
CDR3 protein: CATRGEGRYEQYF

J gene: TRBJ2-5
V gene: TRBV19
CDR3 protein: CASSMEHTGTLYF

J gene: TRBJ2-6
V gene: TRBV5-4
CDR3 protein: CASSFGQGEVWGANVLTF

J gene: TRBJ1-1
V gene: TRBV10-3
CDR3 protein: CAIKEGSTEAFF

J gene: TRBJ2-2
V gene: TRBV9
CDR3 protein: CASSVHYTGELFF